The source of this T cell receptor beta chain is a study of T cells in women clearing cervical HPV infection. Overall study results and limits: Unknown T-cell numbers per sample may underlie the richness differences.

Germline V gene sequence: CDR1 SGHRS, CDR2 YFSETQ. There are 14 residues in the CDR3. Trimming left V 1 base short and J 4 bases short, with 12 bases between. Cervical HPV DNA detected by MY09/MY11 PCR, typed by dot-blot. Libraries were prepared by immunoSEQ multiplex PCR; TCRdb keeps only in-frame clonotypes and omits some of them. In all, the sample yields roughly 49,000 clones. Turning to this clone: The antigen is unknown. Coverage ceases 3 residues before the CDR3 finishes, and the germline J gene fills in the end.

The source of this sequence is a woman between 18 and 75 years old with a cervical HPV16 infection that either progressed to CIN3+ or cleared (not recorded which). The sample consisted of blood buffy coat. The chain employs TRBV5-1 and TRBJ2-7; tentatively, D is TRBD1 (6 bases). The sequenced CDR3 bases are TGCGCCAGCAGCTTGTCAGGGGCAGAATACGAG. Its translation is CASSLSGAEYE. The CDR3 in full is CASSLSGAEYEQYF.